The clone carrying this T cell receptor (beta chain) was seen more than once but under ten times. Trimming removed 3 bases at V and 5 bases at J, with 8 bases between. The germline gives CDR1 SGHTA, CDR2 FQGNSA. The CDR3 runs to 13 residues. Full-length variable regions came from constant-region reverse primers plus semi-nested Nested Universal Primer A PCR. MiXCR, run by TCRdb on the 5' RACE reads, gives a single entry per CDR3 protein. The sample has around 9,600 distinct CDR3 sequences, 34% seen once. Cells sorted as Tregs were CD4+, CD25+ and CD127-/low. Input material: Tregs sorted from blood. The chain uses TRBV7-2 and TRBJ2-4; D gene uncertain. This TCR derives from a female donor with breast cancer. The CDR3 nucleotides read TGTGCCAGCAGCTTGCGGACGGAAAACATTCAGTACTTC. It specifies CASSLRTENIQYF.